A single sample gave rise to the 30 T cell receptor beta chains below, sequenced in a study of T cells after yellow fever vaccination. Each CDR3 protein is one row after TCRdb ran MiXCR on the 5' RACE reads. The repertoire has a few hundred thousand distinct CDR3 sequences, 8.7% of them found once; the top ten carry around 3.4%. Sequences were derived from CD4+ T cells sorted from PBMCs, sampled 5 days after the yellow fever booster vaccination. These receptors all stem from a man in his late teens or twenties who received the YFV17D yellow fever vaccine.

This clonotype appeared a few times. The CDR3 protein is CASATNRGLNEQYF. The CDR3 DNA sequence: TGTGCCAGCGCAACCAACAGGGGGCTTAACGAGCAGTACTTC. V gene TRBV6-5 combines with J gene TRBJ2-7, with 9 positions matching TRBD1. V was clipped by 8 bases and J by 5 bases; unmatched bases: 10. CDR3 size: 14 residues. Germline V gives CDR1 MNHEY, CDR2 SVGAGI.

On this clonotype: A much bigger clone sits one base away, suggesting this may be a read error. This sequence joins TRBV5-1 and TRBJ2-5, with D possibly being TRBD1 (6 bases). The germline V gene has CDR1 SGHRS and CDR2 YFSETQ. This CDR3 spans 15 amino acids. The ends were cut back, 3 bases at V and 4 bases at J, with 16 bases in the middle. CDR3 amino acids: CASSWQDRSIETQYF. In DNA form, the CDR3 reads TGCGCCAGCAGCTGGCAGGACAGATCAATAGAGACCCAGTACTTC.

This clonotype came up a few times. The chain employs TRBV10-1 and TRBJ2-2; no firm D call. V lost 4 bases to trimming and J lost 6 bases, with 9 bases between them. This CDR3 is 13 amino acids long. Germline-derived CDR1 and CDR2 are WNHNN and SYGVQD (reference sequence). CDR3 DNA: TGCGCCAGCAGTGTGGATTCATCCGGGGAGCTGTTTTTT. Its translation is CASSVDSSGELFF.

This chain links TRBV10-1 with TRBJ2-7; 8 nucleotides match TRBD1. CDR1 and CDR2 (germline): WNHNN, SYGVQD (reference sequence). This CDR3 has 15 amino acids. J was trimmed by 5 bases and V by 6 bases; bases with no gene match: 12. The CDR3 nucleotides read TGCGCCAGCAGCCCCGGGCAGGGGGCTTCCCACGAGCAGTACTTC. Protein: CASSPGQGASHEQYF.

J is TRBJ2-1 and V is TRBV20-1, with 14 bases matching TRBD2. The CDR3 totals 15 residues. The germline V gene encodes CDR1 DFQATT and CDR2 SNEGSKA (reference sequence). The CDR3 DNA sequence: TGCAGGGCGAGCGGGACTAGCGGGGGCTACAATGAGCAGTTCTTC. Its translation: CRASGTSGGYNEQFF.

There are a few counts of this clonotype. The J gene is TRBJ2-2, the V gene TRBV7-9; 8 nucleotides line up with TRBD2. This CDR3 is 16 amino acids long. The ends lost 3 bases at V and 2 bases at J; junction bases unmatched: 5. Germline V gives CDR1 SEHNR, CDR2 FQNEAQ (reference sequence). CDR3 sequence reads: CASSFASGGNTGELFF. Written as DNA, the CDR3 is TGTGCCAGCAGCTTCGCCAGCGGGGGAAACACCGGGGAGCTGTTTTTT.

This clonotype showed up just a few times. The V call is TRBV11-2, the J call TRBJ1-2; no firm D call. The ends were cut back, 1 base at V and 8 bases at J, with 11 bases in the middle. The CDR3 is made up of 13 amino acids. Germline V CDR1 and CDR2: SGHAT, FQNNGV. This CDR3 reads CASSLALLKGYTF. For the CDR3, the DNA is TGTGCCAGCAGCTTAGCACTCTTAAAGGGCTACACCTTC.

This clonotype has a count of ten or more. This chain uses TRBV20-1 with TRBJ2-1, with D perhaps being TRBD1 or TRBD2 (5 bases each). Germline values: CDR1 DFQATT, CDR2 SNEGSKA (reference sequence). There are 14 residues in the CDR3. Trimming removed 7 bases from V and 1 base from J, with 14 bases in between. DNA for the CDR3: TGCAGTGTTTTGGGACGAAGGTCCTACAATGAGCAGTTCTTC. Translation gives CSVLGRRSYNEQFF.

CDR3 region: CSASQQGNTQYF. In DNA, the CDR3 is TGCAGTGCTAGTCAGCAGGGGAACACCCAGTACTTC. This chain links TRBV20-1 with TRBJ2-5; tentative D call: TRBD1 (6 bases). V lost 3 bases, J lost 8 bases, and 13 bases lay in between. This CDR3 has 12 amino acids. Per the germline V gene, CDR1 is DFQATT and CDR2 is SNEGSKA (reference sequence).

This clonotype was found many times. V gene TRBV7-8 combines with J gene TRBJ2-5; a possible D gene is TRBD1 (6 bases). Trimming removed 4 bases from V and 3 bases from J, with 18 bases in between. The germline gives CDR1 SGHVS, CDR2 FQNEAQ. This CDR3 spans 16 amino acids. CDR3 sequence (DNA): TGTGCCAGCAGCTCAACTACCAACAGGGTGGAAGAGACCCAGTACTTC. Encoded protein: CASSSTTNRVEETQYF.

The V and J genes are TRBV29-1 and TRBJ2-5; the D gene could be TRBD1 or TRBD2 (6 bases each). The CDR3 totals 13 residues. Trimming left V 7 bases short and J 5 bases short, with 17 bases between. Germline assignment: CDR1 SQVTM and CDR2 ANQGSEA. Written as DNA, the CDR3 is TGCAGCGCTGGGACCCGGGGGCCCGAGACCCAGTACTTC. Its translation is CSAGTRGPETQYF.

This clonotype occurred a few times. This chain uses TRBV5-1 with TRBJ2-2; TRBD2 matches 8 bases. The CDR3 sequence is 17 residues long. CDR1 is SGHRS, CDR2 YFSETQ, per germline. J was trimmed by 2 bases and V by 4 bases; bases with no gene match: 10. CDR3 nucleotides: TGCGCCAGCAGCGACCCTCGGAGCGGGGGCAACACCGGGGAGCTGTTTTTT. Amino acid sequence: CASSDPRSGGNTGELFF.

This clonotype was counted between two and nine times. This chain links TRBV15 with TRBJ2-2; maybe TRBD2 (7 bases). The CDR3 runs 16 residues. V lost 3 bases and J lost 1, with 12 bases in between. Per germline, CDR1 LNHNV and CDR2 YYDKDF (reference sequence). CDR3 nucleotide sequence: TGTGCCACCAGCAGTGGGGGGGGGCTGAACACCGGGGAGCTGTTTTTT. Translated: CATSSGGGLNTGELFF.

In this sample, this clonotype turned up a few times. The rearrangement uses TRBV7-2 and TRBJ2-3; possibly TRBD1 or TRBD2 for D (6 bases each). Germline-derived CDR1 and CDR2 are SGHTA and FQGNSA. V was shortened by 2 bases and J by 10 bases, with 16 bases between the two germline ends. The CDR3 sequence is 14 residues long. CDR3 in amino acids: CASSLKGGPTAQYF. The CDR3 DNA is TGTGCCAGCAGCTTAAAGGGGGGCCCCACGGCGCAGTATTTT.

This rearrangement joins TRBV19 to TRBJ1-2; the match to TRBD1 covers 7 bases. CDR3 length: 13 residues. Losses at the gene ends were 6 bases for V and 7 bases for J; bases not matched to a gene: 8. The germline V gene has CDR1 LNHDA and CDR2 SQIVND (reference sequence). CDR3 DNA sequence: TGTGCCAGTAGCTCTGGGACAGTGCGTGGCTACACCTTC. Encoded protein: CASSSGTVRGYTF.

The CDR3 region is CASSARQVSNQPQHF. The CDR3 region has the DNA TGTGCCAGCAGCGCAAGACAGGTTAGCAATCAGCCCCAGCATTTT. The chain employs TRBV7-2 and TRBJ1-5, with D perhaps TRBD1 (6 bases). V dropped 5 bases and J dropped 0 bases, with 11 bases sitting between them. Germline V CDR1 and CDR2: SGHTA, FQGNSA. The CDR3 covers 15 residues.

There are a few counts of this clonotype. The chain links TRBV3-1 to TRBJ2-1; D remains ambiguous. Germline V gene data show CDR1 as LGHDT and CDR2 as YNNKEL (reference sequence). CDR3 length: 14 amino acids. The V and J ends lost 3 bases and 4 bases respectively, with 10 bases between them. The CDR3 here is CASSQRNTYNEQFF. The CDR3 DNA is TGTGCCAGCAGCCAGAGGAATACATACAATGAGCAGTTCTTC.

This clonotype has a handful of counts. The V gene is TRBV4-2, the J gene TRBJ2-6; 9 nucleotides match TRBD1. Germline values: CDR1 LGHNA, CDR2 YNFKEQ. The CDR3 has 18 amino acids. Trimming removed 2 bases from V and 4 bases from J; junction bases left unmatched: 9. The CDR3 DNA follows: TGTGCCAGCAGCCAAATAGGGACAGGGAGGCCCGGGGCCAACGTCCTGACTTTC. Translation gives CASSQIGTGRPGANVLTF.

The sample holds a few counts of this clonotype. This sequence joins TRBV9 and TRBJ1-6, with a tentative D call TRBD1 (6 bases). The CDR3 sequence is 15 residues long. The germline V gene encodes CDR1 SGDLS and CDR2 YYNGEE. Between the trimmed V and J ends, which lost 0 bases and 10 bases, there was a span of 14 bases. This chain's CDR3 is CASSVGQQGGSPLHF. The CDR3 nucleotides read TGTGCCAGCAGCGTAGGGCAACAGGGAGGGTCACCCCTCCACTTT.

The CDR3 spells CSAVTGGSSYEQYV. In nucleotides, the CDR3 is TGCAGTGCGGTTACGGGGGGCAGCTCCTACGAGCAGTACGTC. V is TRBV20-1 and J is TRBJ2-7, with D possibly being TRBD2 (7 bases). The germline V gene has CDR1 DFQATT and CDR2 SNEGSKA (reference sequence). Trimming cost V 6 bases and J 0 bases, with 15 bases left between them. The CDR3 spans 14 residues.

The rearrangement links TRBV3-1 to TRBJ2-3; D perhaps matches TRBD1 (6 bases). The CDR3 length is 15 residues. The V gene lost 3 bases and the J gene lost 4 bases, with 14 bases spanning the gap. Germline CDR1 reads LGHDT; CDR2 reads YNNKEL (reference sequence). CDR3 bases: TGTGCCAGCAGCCATAAGGGGGTAGCAGCAGATACGCAGTATTTT. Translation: CASSHKGVAADTQYF.

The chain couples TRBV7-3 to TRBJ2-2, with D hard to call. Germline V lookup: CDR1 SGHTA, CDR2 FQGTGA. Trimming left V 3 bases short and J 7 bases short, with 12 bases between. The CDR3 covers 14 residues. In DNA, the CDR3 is TGTGCCAGCAGCTTGGGGTCACGCGTCGGGGAGCTGTTTTTT. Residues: CASSLGSRVGELFF.

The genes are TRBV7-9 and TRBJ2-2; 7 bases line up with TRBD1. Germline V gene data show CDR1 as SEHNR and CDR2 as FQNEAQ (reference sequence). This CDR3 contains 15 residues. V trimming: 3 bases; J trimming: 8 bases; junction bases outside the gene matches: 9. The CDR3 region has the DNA TGTGCCAGCAGCTTGCCTACAGGGGTCTCTGGGGAGCTGTTTTTT. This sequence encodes CASSLPTGVSGELFF. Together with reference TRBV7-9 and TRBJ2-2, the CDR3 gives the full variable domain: DTGVSQNPRHKITKRGQNVTFRCDPISEHNRLYWYRQTLGQGPEFLTYFQNEAQLEKSRLLSDRFSAERPKGSFSTLEIQRTEQGDSAMYLCASSLPTGVSGELFFGEGSRLTVL.

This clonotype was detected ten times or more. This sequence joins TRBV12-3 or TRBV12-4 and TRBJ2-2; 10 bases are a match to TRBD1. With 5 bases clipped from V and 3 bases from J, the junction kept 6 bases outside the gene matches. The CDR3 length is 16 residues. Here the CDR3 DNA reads TGTGCCAGCAGTCTCAGACAGGGGGCGGACACCGGGGAGCTGTTTTTT. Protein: CASSLRQGADTGELFF.

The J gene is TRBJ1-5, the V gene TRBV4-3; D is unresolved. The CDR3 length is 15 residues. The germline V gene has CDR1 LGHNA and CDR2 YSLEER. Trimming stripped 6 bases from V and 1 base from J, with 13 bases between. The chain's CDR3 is CASRREAASNQPQHF. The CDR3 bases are TGCGCCAGCAGACGAGAAGCGGCGAGCAATCAGCCCCAGCATTTT.

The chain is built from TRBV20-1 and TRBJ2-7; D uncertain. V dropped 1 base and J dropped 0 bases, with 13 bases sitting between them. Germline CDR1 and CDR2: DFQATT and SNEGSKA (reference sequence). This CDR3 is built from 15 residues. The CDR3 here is CSARVSSLSSYEQYV. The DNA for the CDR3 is TGCAGTGCTAGAGTATCCAGCCTCAGCTCCTACGAGCAGTACGTC.

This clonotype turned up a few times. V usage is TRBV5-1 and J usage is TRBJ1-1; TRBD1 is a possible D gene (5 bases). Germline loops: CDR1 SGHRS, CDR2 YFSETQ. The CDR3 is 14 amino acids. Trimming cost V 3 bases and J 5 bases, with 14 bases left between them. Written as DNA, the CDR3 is TGCGCCAGCAGCTCGGACACGAGCATTACTGAAGCTTTCTTT. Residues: CASSSDTSITEAFF.

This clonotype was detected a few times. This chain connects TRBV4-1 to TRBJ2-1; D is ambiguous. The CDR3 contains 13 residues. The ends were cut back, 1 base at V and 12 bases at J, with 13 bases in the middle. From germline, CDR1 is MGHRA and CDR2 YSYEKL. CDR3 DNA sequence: TGCGCCAGCAGCCAAGTAGCCCACTGGAGGCAGTTCTTC. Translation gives CASSQVAHWRQFF.

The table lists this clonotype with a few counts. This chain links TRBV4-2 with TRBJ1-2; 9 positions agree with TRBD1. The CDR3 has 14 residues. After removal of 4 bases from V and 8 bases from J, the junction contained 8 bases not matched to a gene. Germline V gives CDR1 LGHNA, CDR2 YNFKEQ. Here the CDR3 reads CASSLLQGAEGYTF. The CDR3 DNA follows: TGTGCCAGCAGCCTACTACAGGGGGCAGAGGGCTACACCTTC.

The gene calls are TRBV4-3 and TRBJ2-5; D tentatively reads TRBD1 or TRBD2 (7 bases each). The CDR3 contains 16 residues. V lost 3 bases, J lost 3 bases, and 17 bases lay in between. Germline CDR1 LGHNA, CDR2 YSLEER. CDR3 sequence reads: CASSHHGQAGEETQYF. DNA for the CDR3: TGCGCCAGCAGCCACCACGGACAGGCGGGGGAAGAGACCCAGTACTTC.